This T cell receptor beta chain was sequenced for a study of CD8 T cells in Susac syndrome. TCR beta sequencing covered blood CD8+ and CD4+ T cells. The V gene's germline CDR1 is SQVTM and CDR2 ANQGSEA. The J segment lost 2 bases and the V segment lost 7 bases, leaving 4 bases of the junction unmatched. The CDR3 consists of 12 residues. With random hexamers, 0.5 to 1 ug RNA was reverse transcribed. Amplification of TCR beta CDR3 was carried out by immunoSEQ multiplex PCR, which covered 54 Vbeta and 13 Jbeta segments. Each CDR3 protein is one row after TCRdb ran MiXCR on the immunoSEQ multiplex PCR reads. Counted here are about 210,000 distinct CDR3 sequences, 95% occurring once; the ten biggest clones make up 0.095%.

The sample was CD4+ T cells from PBMCs. This TCR came from a human donor with multiple sclerosis. The chain joins TRBV29-1 to TRBJ2-5; 7 bases are shared with TRBD1. The CDR3 reads CSAEGQQETQYF. The CDR3, as DNA: TGCAGCGCCGAGGGACAGCAAGAGACCCAGTACTTC. Complete variable domain (other parts from reference TRBV29-1 and TRBJ2-5): SAVISQKPSRDICQRGTSLTIQCQVDSQVTMMFWYRQQPGQSLTLIATANQGSEATYESGFVIDKFPISRPNLTFSTLTVSNMSPEDSSIYLCSAEGQQETQYFGPGTRLLVL.